The 18 T cell receptor beta chains presented below share a single source sample, sequenced in a study of response to subunit inactivated influenza vaccine. One entry per CDR3 protein results from TCRdb running MiXCR on the RT-PCR reads. The repertoire has 600,000 to 700,000 distinct CDR3 sequences, roughly 15% of them found once; the top ten carry roughly 7.2%. This specimen was PBMCs from blood, taken roughly 2 weeks before vaccination. The receptors stem from a man aged 45-60 years who received an inactivated influenza vaccine.

This clonotype has more than one count but fewer than ten. The chain is built from TRBV6-2 or TRBV6-3 and TRBJ2-3; no clear D. The CDR3 spans 14 residues. Germline CDR1 and CDR2: MNHEY and SVGEGT. Between the trimmed V and J ends, which lost 7 bases and 1 base, there was a span of 12 bases. The CDR3 nucleotides read TGTGCCAGCACCTCAGATGGACGCACAGATACGCAGTATTTT. Its protein is CASTSDGRTDTQYF.

The chain links TRBV20-1 to TRBJ2-7, with D unresolved. Germline V CDR1 and CDR2: DFQATT, SNEGSKA (reference sequence). Trimming pared 1 base from V and 0 bases from J, leaving 7 bases between. CDR3 length: 13 residues. CDR3 bases: TGCAGTGCTAGAGGTGGGGACTCCTACGAGCAGTACTTC. Protein: CSARGGDSYEQYF.

In this sample, this clonotype turned up many times. J is TRBJ2-1 and V is TRBV29-1, with D perhaps assigned TRBD1 or TRBD2 (5 bases each). The V gene's germline CDR1 is SQVTM and CDR2 ANQGSEA. V was pared by 4 bases and J by 3 bases, with 16 bases between. The CDR3 totals 15 residues. The CDR3 DNA sequence: TGCAGCGTTGTGGCCCGGGACGTCATCTACAATGAGCAGTTCTTC. It codes for CSVVARDVIYNEQFF.

This clonotype was detected ten times or more. The rearrangement joins TRBV29-1 to TRBJ1-2, with D perhaps TRBD1 (6 bases). Germline V gene data show CDR1 as SQVTM and CDR2 as ANQGSEA. The CDR3 has 12 amino acids. Trimming stripped 4 bases from V and 8 bases from J, with 14 bases between. DNA for the CDR3: TGCAGCGTTGGGTTCGGGGGGCGCGGCTACACCTTC. This gives the protein CSVGFGGRGYTF.

The DNA of the CDR3 is TGTGCCAGCAGTTTGGGACTAGCGGGGGGGCGAACCGGGGAGCTGTTTTTT. Residues: CASSLGLAGGRTGELFF. V gene TRBV12-3 or TRBV12-4 combines with J gene TRBJ2-2; TRBD2 agrees at 16 bases. V trimming: 3 bases; J trimming: 5 bases; junction bases outside the gene matches: 3. This CDR3 has 17 amino acids.

This clonotype was observed many times. The chain joins TRBV6-1 to TRBJ2-6, with 12 bases identical to TRBD2. With 3 bases clipped from V and 5 bases from J, the junction kept 8 bases outside the gene matches. The germline V gene has CDR1 MNHNS and CDR2 SASEGT. This CDR3 comprises 18 residues. Here the CDR3 reads CASSDPGTSGPWANVLTF. The CDR3 bases are TGTGCCAGCAGTGATCCCGGGACTAGCGGGCCCTGGGCCAACGTCCTGACTTTC.

The genes are TRBV12-3 or TRBV12-4 and TRBJ1-2, with TRBD1 matching over 9 bases. The CDR3 has 15 amino acids. V lost 3 bases to trimming and J lost 8 bases; unmatched junction nucleotides: 10. The CDR3 region is CASSFSTGGARGYTF. The DNA for the CDR3 is TGTGCCAGCAGTTTCAGCACAGGGGGCGCGAGGGGCTACACCTTC.

This clonotype was detected once. The chain's CDR3 is CASSYEGLVYEQYF. The CDR3 DNA is TGTGCCAGCAGTTACGAGGGACTAGTCTACGAGCAGTACTTC. The chain joins TRBV6-2 or TRBV6-3 to TRBJ2-7; 8 bases are a match to TRBD2. The CDR3 contains 14 residues. Germline loops: CDR1 MNHEY, CDR2 SVGEGT. Germline trimming cut 2 bases from V and 3 bases from J; bases unmatched to any gene: 3.

This clonotype was seen a few times. The chain couples TRBV20-1 to TRBJ2-1; the D gene is possibly TRBD2 (6 bases). Germline CDR1 DFQATT, CDR2 SNEGSKA (reference sequence). This CDR3 spans 16 amino acids. Trimming stripped 0 bases from V and 0 bases from J, with 12 bases between. In DNA, the CDR3 is TGCAGTGCTAGAGAGTCGGCGGGACCCTCCTACAATGAGCAGTTCTTC. It is translated as CSARESAGPSYNEQFF.

This clonotype was detected only a few times. V is TRBV2 and J is TRBJ2-7; 9 bases map to TRBD1. V gave up 10 bases and J gave up 4 bases; unmatched junction bases: 11. Looked up from germline, CDR1 is SNHLY and CDR2 is FYNNEI. The CDR3 runs to 14 residues. The CDR3 region is CAIPSGQGLYEQYF. In DNA, the CDR3 is TGTGCCATCCCTTCCGGACAGGGGCTATACGAGCAGTACTTC.

This clonotype was seen only a few times. The V call is TRBV10-3, the J call TRBJ2-1; 14 nucleotides match TRBD2. Germline CDR1 is ENHRY and CDR2 is SYGVKD. The CDR3 has 15 residues. Losses at the gene ends were 4 bases for V and 7 bases for J; bases not matched to a gene: 3. In nucleotides, the CDR3 is TGTGCCATCAGTGCGACTAGCGGGGGGGCAAATGAGCAGTTCTTC. Translated: CAISATSGGANEQFF.

This clonotype was found a few times. The chain has TRBV4-3 and TRBJ2-5; D possibly uses TRBD1 or TRBD2 (5 bases each). The CDR3 sequence is 15 residues long. The ends were cut back, 1 base at V and 5 bases at J, with 14 bases in the middle. The germline V gene has CDR1 LGHNA and CDR2 YSLEER. This chain's CDR3 is CASSQGGTSFETQYF. CDR3 DNA sequence: TGCGCCAGCAGCCAAGGGGGGACCAGTTTTGAGACCCAGTACTTC.

In its sample, this clonotype was seen a few times. The rearrangement uses TRBV6-5 and TRBJ2-3, with D possibly TRBD1 on 5 matching bases. V gave up 0 bases and J gave up 0 bases, with 10 bases separating them. CDR3 length: 16 amino acids. The germline gives CDR1 MNHEY, CDR2 SVGAGI. DNA for the CDR3: TGTGCCAGCAGTTACTCGCTGGGGCTCAGCACAGATACGCAGTATTTT. It specifies CASSYSLGLSTDTQYF.

This clonotype came up a few times. This chain joins TRBV6-1 and TRBJ2-1; D is ambiguous. Between the trimmed V and J ends, which lost 2 bases and 10 bases, there was a span of 9 bases. The CDR3 runs 12 residues. Germline CDR1 MNHNS, CDR2 SASEGT. The CDR3 nucleotides are TGTGCCAGCAGTGAATGGCTTCAAGAGCAGTTCTTC. This codes for CASSEWLQEQFF.

The rearrangement uses TRBV4-2 and TRBJ1-1; the D gene is possibly TRBD1 (5 bases). Germline lookup yields CDR1 LGHNA and CDR2 YNFKEQ. This CDR3 comprises 18 residues. V was shortened by 0 bases and J by 4 bases, with 21 bases between the two germline ends. CDR3 bases: TGTGCCAGCAGCCAAGAAAGGGTGCAGGAGATGAGGGGCACTGAAGCTTTCTTT. Translation: CASSQERVQEMRGTEAFF.

The gene calls are TRBV6-1 and TRBJ1-1; no clear D gene. Germline V gene lookup returns CDR1 MNHNS and CDR2 SASEGT. Trimming pared 2 bases from V and 1 base from J, leaving 14 bases between. This CDR3 has 16 amino acids. In DNA form, the CDR3 reads TGTGCCAGCAGTGAAATTGCAGGTAGGCGGAACACTGAAGCTTTCTTT. This translates into CASSEIAGRRNTEAFF.

This clonotype appeared a few times. The rearrangement links TRBV24-1 to TRBJ2-2; D uncertain. The CDR3 loop spans 13 amino acids. Germline V gene sequence: CDR1 KGHDR, CDR2 SFDVKD. Trimming cost V 6 bases and J 3 bases, with 7 bases left between them. This CDR3 reads CATSPGHTGELFF. The CDR3 coding sequence is TGTGCCACCAGTCCAGGTCACACCGGGGAGCTGTTTTTT.

This clonotype was seen only a few times. This chain links TRBV4-3 with TRBJ2-2; 10 bases map to TRBD2. The CDR3 is made up of 18 amino acids. Germline V gene data show CDR1 as LGHNA and CDR2 as YSLEER. V was clipped by 0 bases and J by 0 bases; unmatched bases: 4. The chain's CDR3 is CASSQEASGGANTGELFF. The CDR3, as DNA: TGCGCCAGCAGCCAAGAGGCTAGCGGGGGAGCGAACACCGGGGAGCTGTTTTTT.